A single sample gave rise to the 6 T cell receptor beta chains below, sequenced in a study of T cells in Graves' hyperthyroidism and ophthalmopathy. The TCR beta CDR3 regions underwent amplification using RNA transcripts as the source. An initial round of RT-PCR targeting the TCR CDR3 relied on the HTBI primer set. In TCRdb, the multiplex PCR reads were re-called with MiXCR into one record per CDR3 protein. The table lists about 480,000 distinct CDR3 sequences, around 14% of them singletons. The material sequenced was blood. The receptors originated from a woman in her late teens or twenties with Graves' hyperthyroidism.

This chain links TRBV25-1 with TRBJ1-1; unclear D gene. Trimming removed 4 bases at V and 7 bases at J, with 13 bases between. Germline V gene lookup returns CDR1 MGHDK and CDR2 SYGVNS. This CDR3 is 13 amino acids long. CDR3 in DNA: TGTGCCAGCAGTGGTGAGACTCACCGTGAAGCTTTCTTT. Translating gives CASSGETHREAFF.

The V call is TRBV5-1, the J call TRBJ2-1; D unclear. This CDR3 contains 14 residues. Germline assignment: CDR1 SGHRS and CDR2 YFSETQ. Trimming removed 1 base from V and 3 bases from J, with 8 bases in between. The CDR3 sequence is CASSLLGNYNEQFF. In DNA, the CDR3 is TGCGCCAGCAGCTTGTTGGGGAACTACAATGAGCAGTTCTTC.

This clonotype was recorded many times. V usage is TRBV27 and J usage is TRBJ1-6, with 7 bases aligning to TRBD1. CDR3 length: 14 amino acids. Germline V gives CDR1 MNHEY, CDR2 SMNVEV (reference sequence). The junction had 1 base not matched to a gene; V was cut back by 3 bases and J by 5 bases. CDR3 sequence (DNA): TGTGCCAGCAGTTTGACAGGGAATAATTCACCCCTCCACTTT. As protein: CASSLTGNNSPLHF.

The chain carries TRBV20-1 and TRBJ2-7; D ambiguous. The V gene lost 0 bases and the J gene lost 0 bases, with 12 bases spanning the gap. From germline, CDR1 is DFQATT and CDR2 SNEGSKA (reference sequence). This CDR3 has 15 amino acids. The CDR3 DNA reads TGCAGTGCTAGAGAGTCTTTGGCTAACTCCTACGAGCAGTACTTC. This translates into CSARESLANSYEQYF.

This clonotype was seen repeatedly, ten times or more. This chain joins TRBV19 and TRBJ1-2, with D unresolved. V lost 1 base and J lost 8, with 14 bases in between. This CDR3 is 14 amino acids long. CDR1 and CDR2 from the germline V gene are LNHDA and SQIVND (reference sequence). The CDR3: CASSIVTDLMGYTF. In DNA, the CDR3 is TGTGCCAGTAGTATAGTCACAGACCTCATGGGCTACACCTTC.

V gene TRBV11-3 combines with J gene TRBJ2-7, with D possibly being TRBD1 (6 bases). The CDR3 runs to 13 residues. Trimming stripped 5 bases from V and 4 bases from J, with 12 bases between. CDR1 SGHNT and CDR2 YENEEA come from the germline V gene. The CDR3 sequence: CASSAIRGYEQYF. The CDR3 coding sequence is TGTGCCAGCAGCGCGATAAGGGGGTACGAGCAGTACTTC. Full variable domain (outside the CDR3, taken from reference TRBV11-3 and TRBJ2-7): EAGVVQSPRYKIIEKKQPVAFWCNPISGHNTLYWYLQNLGQGPELLIRYENEEAVDDSQLPKDRFSAERLKGVDSTLKIQPAELGDSAVYLCASSAIRGYEQYFGPGTRLTVT.